This TCR beta chain was captured in a study of blood T cells in healthy people across ages. This clonotype has only a few counts. For the second PCR, which ran for roughly 7 to 11 cycles, a sample-barcoded 5' primer and a J-beta primer mix were used. Every cDNA was tagged by a template-switch adaptor with 12 random nucleotides. A single record per CDR3 protein comes from TCRdb applying MiXCR to the 5' RACE reads. The table includes approximately 1.5 million distinct CDR3 sequences, approximately 32% detected once. There were healthy Caucasian individuals from Russia, aged 6 to 90, serving as donors. J was trimmed by 9 bases and V by 2 bases; bases with no gene match: 9. From germline, CDR1 is DFQATT and CDR2 SNEGSKA (reference sequence). The CDR3 spans 14 residues.

The chain recombines TRBV20-1 with TRBJ2-1; 8 nucleotides align to TRBD2. Sequencing was performed on blood. The TCR sequence derives from a woman aged 25-40 years in good health. The CDR3 DNA reads TGCAGTGCTAGAAGCGGGGGCCCCTTCACTGAGCAGTTCTTC. The encoded protein is CSARSGGPFTEQFF.